A single count supports the clone carrying this T cell receptor beta chain. When the RNA was reverse transcribed, random hexamers were used with an input of roughly 0.5 to 1 ug. TCRdb redid the calling of the immunoSEQ multiplex PCR reads with MiXCR, one entry per CDR3 protein. The sample has more than 150,000 distinct CDR3 sequences; approximately 94% are singletons. The CDR3 is made up of 15 amino acids. With V trimmed by 4 bases and J by 5 bases, 6 bases remained unmatched. The data were taken from a study of CD8 T cells in Susac syndrome. CD8+ and CD4+ T cells circulating in blood were sequenced for TCR beta. In contrast to the negatively isolated CD8+ and CD4+ T cells, TEMRA cells were FACS-enriched.

The chain is built from TRBV23-1 and TRBJ2-7; 12 nucleotides align to TRBD2. TRBV23-1 carries the ORF label, with uncertain function. The sequencing sample was made of CD4+ T cells from PBMCs. The clonotype originates from a human donor with Susac syndrome. The CDR3 DNA follows: TGCGCCAGCAGTCTGACTAGCGGGGGTCGAGACGAGCAGTACGTC. Its protein product is CASSLTSGGRDEQYV.